Below, 21 T cell receptor beta chains from the same sample are listed, as sequenced in a study of PD-L1 blockade in urothelial cancer. Time point reported: peripheral blood 6 weeks after treatment start. The repertoire was sequenced with immunoSEQ multiplex PCR; TCRdb's copy has only in-frame clones and lacks some. In the table there are some 120,000 clones, 80% to 90% of which are singletons. Source: PBMCs, taken around atezolizumab (anti-PD-L1) treatment. Receptors were obtained from a man aged 55 to 70 with urothelial cancer.

The chain employs TRBV11-2 and TRBJ2-4; TRBD1 aligns across 9 bases. Germline V gene sequence: CDR1 SGHAT, CDR2 FQNNGV. V lost 5 bases, J lost 6 bases, and 8 bases stayed unmatched. This CDR3 has 15 residues. Here the CDR3 reads CASSPTGGAGNIQYF. CDR3 coding DNA: TGTGCCAGCAGCCCAACAGGGGGCGCCGGAAACATTCAGTACTTC. Full variable domain (outside the CDR3, taken from reference TRBV11-2 and TRBJ2-4): EAGVAQSPRYKIIEKRQSVAFWCNPISGHATLYWYQQILGQGPKLLIQFQNNGVVDDSQLPKDRFSAERLKGVDSTLKIQPAKLEDSAVYLCASSPTGGAGNIQYFGAGTRLSVL.

The chain joins TRBV5-5 to TRBJ1-1, with 7 bases identical to TRBD1. CDR1 and CDR2 (germline): SGHKS, YYEKEE (reference sequence). The CDR3 sequence is 14 residues long. With V trimmed by 2 bases and J by 0 bases, 1 base remained unmatched. The chain's CDR3 is CASSLQGMNTEAFF. CDR3 sequence (DNA): TGTGCCAGCAGCTTACAGGGGATGAACACTGAAGCTTTCTTT.

The table lists this clone with a count of one. The J gene is TRBJ2-1, the V gene TRBV5-6, with a weak D call TRBD1 (5 bases). Trimming removed 1 base at V and 9 bases at J, with 14 bases between. Germline CDR1 and CDR2: SGHDT and YYEEEE. This CDR3 is 14 amino acids long. CDR3 nucleotide sequence: TGTGCCAGCAGCTTGTGGCAGGAAAGGGGTGAGCAGTTCTTC. Protein: CASSLWQERGEQFF.

This chain uses TRBV9 with TRBJ1-1, with D hard to call. The V and J ends lost 0 bases and 0 bases respectively, with 9 bases between them. The CDR3 is 15 residues long. Per germline, CDR1 SGDLS and CDR2 YYNGEE. The CDR3 protein is CASSVGSGLNTEAFF. In nucleotides, the CDR3 is TGTGCCAGCAGCGTAGGGTCCGGTTTGAACACTGAAGCTTTCTTT. The variable domain in full, completed from reference TRBV9 and TRBJ1-1, reads DSGVTQTPKHLITATGQRVTLRCSPRSGDLSVYWYQQSLDQGLQFLIQYYNGEERAKGNILERFSAQQFPDLHSELNLSSLELGDSALYFCASSVGSGLNTEAFFGQGTRLTVV.

V gene TRBV7-2 combines with J gene TRBJ1-6, with D hard to call. V lost 0 bases to trimming and J lost 4 bases, with 4 bases between them. The CDR3 extends over 14 amino acids. Looked up from germline, CDR1 is SGHTA and CDR2 is FQGNSA. The CDR3 sequence: CASSLAGYNSPLHF. DNA for the CDR3: TGTGCCAGCAGCTTAGCCGGGTATAATTCACCCCTCCACTTT.

The chain couples TRBV5-6 to TRBJ2-3; 7 bases map to TRBD1. The V and J ends lost 4 bases and 6 bases, in that order; junction bases with no gene match: 8. The CDR3 covers 14 residues. The germline V gene encodes CDR1 SGHDT and CDR2 YYEEEE. For the CDR3, the DNA is TGTGCCAGCAGCCCGGACAGGCGGGTGGATACGCAGTATTTT. Its translation is CASSPDRRVDTQYF.

The J gene is TRBJ2-2, the V gene TRBV5-1; D perhaps matches TRBD2 (8 bases). The CDR3 totals 15 residues. V lost 3 bases to trimming and J lost 4 bases, with 13 bases between them. Germline V lookup: CDR1 SGHRS, CDR2 YFSETQ. The CDR3 DNA is TGCGCCAGCAGCTCGGGAGGGGGCCTCACCGGGGAGCTGTTTTTT. The encoded protein is CASSSGGGLTGELFF.

This clone has a single count. The rearrangement uses TRBV18 and TRBJ2-7; D is possibly TRBD2 (6 bases). Trimming pared 6 bases from V and 4 bases from J, leaving 16 bases between. Germline V gene sequence: CDR1 KGHSH, CDR2 LQKENI. There are 14 residues in the CDR3. The CDR3 sequence is CASSPGGRPYEQYF. The CDR3 DNA sequence: TGTGCCAGCTCGCCAGGAGGGCGGCCGTACGAGCAGTACTTC.

The rearrangement joins TRBV28 to TRBJ1-4, with 7 bases aligning to TRBD1. The germline V gene encodes CDR1 MDHEN and CDR2 SYDVKM. J was trimmed by 2 bases and V by 8 bases; bases with no gene match: 17. The CDR3 is 18 amino acids. For the CDR3, the DNA is TGTGCCAGCGGGCGATGGACAGGTTTTGTAGGGACTAATGAAAAACTGTTTTTT. Amino acids: CASGRWTGFVGTNEKLFF.

This CDR3 is CASSIGGDFEAFF. Written as DNA, the CDR3 is TGTGCCAGCAGTATTGGCGGGGACTTTGAAGCTTTCTTT. This chain links TRBV25-1 with TRBJ1-1, with a weak D call TRBD1 (5 bases). The ends were cut back, 5 bases at V and 7 bases at J, with 14 bases in the middle. This CDR3 contains 13 residues. CDR1 is MGHDK, CDR2 SYGVNS, per germline. Drawing the rest from reference TRBV25-1 and TRBJ1-1, the complete variable domain is EADIYQTPRYLVIGTGKKITLECSQTMGHDKMYWYQQDPGMELHLIHYSYGVNSTEKGDLSSESTVSRIRTEHFPLTLESARPSHTSQYLCASSIGGDFEAFFGQGTRLTVV.

This clone has just a few counts. This chain uses TRBV27 with TRBJ2-7; D may be TRBD1 (6 bases). CDR3 size: 13 residues. Germline V lookup: CDR1 MNHEY, CDR2 SMNVEV (reference sequence). The V end was cut by 3 bases, the J end by 2 bases, with 8 bases between. The CDR3 protein is CASSFPGAYEQYF. DNA of the CDR3: TGTGCCAGCAGTTTCCCAGGGGCCTACGAGCAGTACTTC.

V is TRBV11-2 and J is TRBJ1-6; D unclear. This CDR3 is built from 16 residues. The V gene lost 0 bases and the J gene lost 10 bases, with 16 bases spanning the gap. Germline V lookup: CDR1 SGHAT, CDR2 FQNNGV. The CDR3 bases are TGTGCCAGCAGCTTAGAAAGTTGGACTTCCACATCACCCCTCCACTTT. It encodes CASSLESWTSTSPLHF.

The V and J genes are TRBV2 and TRBJ2-5; D possibly corresponds to TRBD1 (5 bases). V shed 1 base and J shed 1 base, with 10 bases lying between them. Germline CDR1 reads SNHLY; CDR2 reads FYNNEI. CDR3 length equals 15 residues. The CDR3 reads CASSEGARGQETQYF. CDR3 in DNA: TGTGCCAGCAGTGAAGGGGCAAGGGGCCAAGAGACCCAGTACTTC.

The DNA for the CDR3 is TGCGCCAGCAGCCAAGATCGGGTGGACACTGCCTACGAGCAGTACTTC. It encodes CASSQDRVDTAYEQYF. The chain is built from TRBV4-1 and TRBJ2-7; D is perhaps TRBD1 (5 bases). Germline CDR1 and CDR2: MGHRA and YSYEKL. CDR3 size: 16 residues. The V end was cut by 0 bases, the J end by 2 bases, with 14 bases between.

The CDR3 here is CASSVDGGGELFF. For the CDR3, the DNA is TGTGCCAGCAGCGTAGACGGAGGCGGGGAGCTGTTTTTT. This chain joins TRBV9 and TRBJ2-2; the D gene is possibly TRBD2 (5 bases). Germline loops: CDR1 SGDLS, CDR2 YYNGEE. The CDR3 extends over 13 amino acids. The V end was cut by 0 bases, the J end by 7 bases, with 7 bases between. The whole variable domain, remainder taken from reference TRBV9 and TRBJ2-2, is DSGVTQTPKHLITATGQRVTLRCSPRSGDLSVYWYQQSLDQGLQFLIQYYNGEERAKGNILERFSAQQFPDLHSELNLSSLELGDSALYFCASSVDGGGELFFGEGSRLTVL.

Concerning this clone: Other DNA sequences within the sample encode an identical CDR3. The chain couples TRBV4-1 to TRBJ2-7, with TRBD1 matching 9 bases. The CDR3 extends over 15 amino acids. Looked up from germline, CDR1 is MGHRA and CDR2 is YSYEKL. With 3 bases clipped from V and 3 bases from J, the junction kept 6 bases outside the gene matches. The CDR3 DNA follows: TGCGCCAGCAGCCAGTTGCCGGGACAGGGCTACGAGCAGTACTTC. It specifies CASSQLPGQGYEQYF.

The V and J genes are TRBV11-1 and TRBJ1-2, with TRBD1 matching 7 bases. V dropped 5 bases and J dropped 6; count of bases not matched to a gene: 9. The CDR3 length is 14 residues. CDR1 is SGHAT and CDR2 is FQDESV in the germline V gene (reference sequence). Here the CDR3 DNA reads TGTGCCAGCAGCCAGCGACAGGGAATCGATGGCTACACCTTC. Its protein product is CASSQRQGIDGYTF.

J is TRBJ2-3 and V is TRBV11-3; D might be TRBD2 (5 bases). The CDR3 consists of 14 residues. V gave up 7 bases and J gave up 2 bases, with 13 bases separating them. Germline V gene data show CDR1 as SGHNT and CDR2 as YENEEA. CDR3 DNA sequence: TGTGCCAGCACCAACGAGGGCCACACAGATACGCAGTATTTT. It specifies CASTNEGHTDTQYF.

The gene calls are TRBV5-1 and TRBJ2-1; no definite D call. V was pared by 1 base and J by 5 bases, with 7 bases between. Germline CDR1 is SGHRS and CDR2 is YFSETQ. The CDR3 runs 13 residues. CDR3 sequence (DNA): TGCGCCAGCAGCTTGAGCACCAACAATGAGCAGTTCTTC. As protein: CASSLSTNNEQFF.

CDR3 coding DNA: TGTGCCAGTAGTCCACAGGGTTTCGACGAGCAGTACTTC. Its translation is CASSPQGFDEQYF. The V call is TRBV19, the J call TRBJ2-7, with D perhaps TRBD1 (6 bases). This CDR3 comprises 13 residues. Trimming removed 5 bases at V and 5 bases at J, with 13 bases between. Germline V gene data show CDR1 as LNHDA and CDR2 as SQIVND (reference sequence).

The chain employs TRBV7-8 and TRBJ2-3; TRBD2 matches at 13 bases. This CDR3 comprises 18 residues. The trim removed 3 bases at V and 2 bases at J, leaving 8 bases unmatched. Germline V gene lookup returns CDR1 SGHVS and CDR2 FQNEAQ. DNA for the CDR3: TGTGCCAGCAGCTTGAGGACTAGCGGGGGCCAAACCACAGATACGCAGTATTTT. Translation: CASSLRTSGGQTTDTQYF.